The next 12 T cell receptor beta chains were all read from a single sample in a study of regulatory and conventional T cells in RAG deficiency. TCRdb's table, derived via immunoSEQ multiplex PCR, lists solely in-frame clones and lacks some. Among more than 40,000 clones listed, 85% to 90% were seen once. Conventional CD4+ T cells were sorted from blood as CD25-low CD127-high cells. This same sample was also taken into another study, of regulatory T cells. From that second work: Primers: 52 TRBV forward and 13 TRBJ reverse.

The sequenced material came from CD4+ effector T cells sorted from blood. These receptors all stem from a human donor in good health.

The chain combines TRBV6-1 with TRBJ2-7; 10 bases map to TRBD1. The CDR3 sequence is 15 residues long. Germline values: CDR1 MNHNS, CDR2 SASEGT. Trimming took 6 bases from V and 1 from J; bases not matched to a gene: 6. CDR3 loop: CASSLGQGPSYEQYF. The CDR3 DNA is TGTGCCAGCAGCCTGGGACAGGGGCCTTCCTACGAGCAGTACTTC.

V is TRBV6-5 and J is TRBJ1-4, with TRBD1 as a possible D gene (6 bases). Trimming cost V 2 bases and J 7 bases, with 17 bases left between them. Germline-derived CDR1 and CDR2 are MNHEY and SVGAGI. CDR3 size: 16 residues. The CDR3: CASSYGGGLGGEKLFF. The CDR3 nucleotides read TGTGCCAGCAGTTACGGAGGGGGGCTGGGCGGTGAAAAACTGTTTTTT.

Concerning this clone: An end of the junction differs from the germline gene, which may be a read error. The chain combines TRBV5-1 with TRBJ1-5; no definite D call. Germline values: CDR1 SGHRS, CDR2 YFSETQ. This CDR3 is 15 amino acids long. DNA of the CDR3: TGTGCCAGCAGCACGGCCGGGGTCTCAAGTCAGCCCCAGCATTTT. This codes for CASSTAGVSSQPQHF.

V and J are TRBV5-6 and TRBJ2-1; D may match TRBD1 or TRBD2 (5 bases each). The V end was cut by 0 bases, the J end by 7 bases, with 11 bases between. Germline loops: CDR1 SGHDT, CDR2 YYEEEE. This CDR3 is 14 amino acids long. CDR3 loop: CASSLGGWTNEQFF. The DNA for the CDR3 is TGTGCCAGCAGCTTGGGGGGGTGGACAAATGAGCAGTTCTTC.

The chain is built from TRBV6-1 and TRBJ2-7, with no clear D. Trimming removed 6 bases from V and 4 bases from J, with 10 bases in between. The CDR3 length is 12 residues. CDR1 MNHNS and CDR2 SASEGT come from the germline V gene. CDR3 loop: CASSQVGYEQYF. For the CDR3, the DNA is TGTGCCAGCAGCCAGGTAGGGTACGAGCAGTACTTC.

The genes are TRBV2 and TRBJ2-5; tentative D call: TRBD1 (5 bases). Germline assignment: CDR1 SNHLY and CDR2 FYNNEI. The CDR3 loop spans 16 amino acids. Trimming cost V 5 bases and J 1 base, with 17 bases left between them. The CDR3 nucleotides read TGTGCCAGCAGTCCACAGGAAAGCTACGTCCAAGAGACCCAGTACTTC. This encodes CASSPQESYVQETQYF.

This chain joins TRBV28 and TRBJ1-5; 8 bases align to TRBD1. Unmatched junction bases numbered 7, after V lost 6 bases and J lost 6 bases. Germline V lookup: CDR1 MDHEN, CDR2 SYDVKM. This CDR3 spans 14 amino acids. The DNA for the CDR3 is TGTGCCAGCAGGGAGACAGGGGATCGTCAGCCCCAGCATTTT. The encoded protein is CASRETGDRQPQHF.

V gene TRBV19 combines with J gene TRBJ2-3; 7 bases map to TRBD2. CDR1 and CDR2 from the germline V gene are LNHDA and SQIVND (reference sequence). The length of the CDR3 is 16 residues. After removal of 7 bases from V and 1 base from J, the junction contained 11 bases not matched to a gene. The CDR3 region is CASTMGEGRGTDTQYF. Written as DNA, the CDR3 is TGTGCCAGTACCATGGGTGAGGGGAGGGGCACAGATACGCAGTATTTT.

The V and J genes are TRBV10-2 and TRBJ2-3, with D maybe TRBD2 (6 bases). This CDR3 is built from 18 residues. Germline assignment: CDR1 WSHSY and CDR2 SAAADI. V was clipped by 6 bases and J by 0 bases, with 22 bases between them. The CDR3 DNA is TGCGCCAGCAGATCCCTGTTAGGTGCGGGGCCTAGCACAGATACGCAGTATTTT. This gives the protein CASRSLLGAGPSTDTQYF.

The chain recombines TRBV19 with TRBJ1-6, with no clear D. CDR1 is LNHDA, CDR2 SQIVND, per germline (reference sequence). The CDR3 is 16 amino acids. The V end lost 7 bases, the J end lost 7 bases, and 20 bases lay between the germline ends. The CDR3 coding sequence is TGTGCCAGTAAGGGCGTCCCGGGGATTGAGAATTCACCCCTCCACTTT. This sequence encodes CASKGVPGIENSPLHF.

The J gene is TRBJ2-3, the V gene TRBV10-3; D uncertain. Germline V CDR1 and CDR2: ENHRY, SYGVKD. The CDR3 totals 13 residues. With 5 bases removed from V and 0 bases from J, the gap between germline ends came to 6 bases. CDR3 in amino acids: CAISRTSTDTQYF. CDR3 DNA: TGTGCCATCAGTCGAACTAGCACAGATACGCAGTATTTT.

This chain uses TRBV5-4 with TRBJ2-1; 14 positions agree with TRBD2. The CDR3 consists of 16 residues. J gave up 6 bases and V 0 bases, and 2 bases lay outside the gene matches. Germline CDR1 and CDR2: SGHNT and YYREEE (reference sequence). The CDR3 is CASSLGGLAGGNEQFF. CDR3 DNA sequence: TGTGCCAGCAGCTTGGGTGGACTAGCGGGAGGCAATGAGCAGTTCTTC.